This TCR beta chain was recorded in a study of T-cell memory formation after mild COVID-19. Across the study: TCR clusters mostly belonged to single donors. Findings of the study overall: Pre-infection memory showed some responding clones, and this suggested that cross-reactive memory joined. CD4+ contracting clones were found mainly in CM and EM, and CD8+ ones in EMRA. A second wave expanding day 15 to 37 was CD4+-biased; contracting clones were balanced.

Using its own MiXCR run on the 5' RACE reads, TCRdb lists one record per CDR3 protein. This table holds 150,000 to 200,000 distinct CDR3 sequences, 9.5% to 13% found once. Turning to this clonotype: Its cognate antigen is unknown.

Germline trimming cut 5 bases from V and 7 bases from J; bases unmatched to any gene: 16. The length of the CDR3 is 17 residues. The germline V gene has CDR1 LNHDA and CDR2 SQIVND (reference sequence). The TCR originated in a man younger than 35 who had mild COVID-19 (a few samples of this study predate the infection). Cell type and time point are not known. Material for sequencing was PBMCs or a T cell subset sorted from them (not recorded which). The rearrangement joins TRBV19 to TRBJ2-3, with 9 bases that match TRBD1. The CDR3 loop is CASSATGQGMGYHTQYF. CDR3 DNA: TGTGCCAGTAGTGCGACAGGACAGGGGATGGGATACCATACGCAGTATTTT.